This record concerns one T cell receptor beta chain sequence. Its antigen is not known. TCR sequencing covered a few patients who responded to pembrolizumab. Assay used: immunoSEQ multiplex PCR; TCRdb lists only in-frame clones, some missing. The table includes 65,000 to 80,000 clones, approximately 82% detected once. The data were taken from a study of PD-1 blockade in mismatch repair-deficient tumors. Looking at the study overall: Patients had approximately 12 mismatch repair-deficient cancer types, all previously treated and progressing. Study results and caveats: Tumor-resident clones, often undetectable pretreatment in blood, expanded then contracted after pembrolizumab.

Germline CDR1 and CDR2: MNHEY and SVGAGI. The length of the CDR3 is 13 residues. V was trimmed by 8 bases and J by 5 bases, leaving 13 bases between them. The chain links TRBV6-5 to TRBJ1-5; D unresolved. This sample comprised peripheral blood, obtained 2 weeks after starting pembrolizumab. The origin of this receptor is an adult with mismatch repair-deficient cancer. The CDR3 reads CASGGMVDQPQHF. For the CDR3, the DNA is TGTGCCAGCGGTGGGATGGTCGATCAGCCCCAGCATTTT.